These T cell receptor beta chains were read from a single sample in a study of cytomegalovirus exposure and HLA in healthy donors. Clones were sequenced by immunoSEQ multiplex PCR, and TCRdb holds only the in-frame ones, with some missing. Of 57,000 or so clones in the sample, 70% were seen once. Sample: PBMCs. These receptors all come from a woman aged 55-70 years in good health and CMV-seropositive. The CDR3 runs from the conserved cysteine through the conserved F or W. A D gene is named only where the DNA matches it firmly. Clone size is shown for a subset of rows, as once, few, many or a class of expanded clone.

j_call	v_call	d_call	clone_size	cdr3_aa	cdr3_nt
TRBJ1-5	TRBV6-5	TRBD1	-	CASRKGALGNQPQHF	TGTGCCAGCCGAAAGGGGGCGTTGGGCAATCAGCCCCAGCATTTT
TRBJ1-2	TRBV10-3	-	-	CAISESTGANYGYTF	TGTGCCATCAGTGAGTCGACAGGAGCTAACTATGGCTACACCTTC
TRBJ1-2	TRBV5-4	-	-	CASSFKEFYGYTF	TGTGCCAGCAGCTTTAAGGAGTTCTATGGCTACACCTTC
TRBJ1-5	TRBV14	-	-	CASSPFQGGQPQHF	TGTGCCAGCAGCCCATTCCAGGGTGGTCAGCCCCAGCATTTT
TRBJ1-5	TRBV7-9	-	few	CASSEAGSNQPQHF	TGTGCCAGCAGTGAGGCGGGGTCGAATCAGCCCCAGCATTTT
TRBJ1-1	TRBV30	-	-	CAWRRTANTEAFF	TGTGCCTGGAGACGAACAGCGAACACTGAAGCTTTCTTT
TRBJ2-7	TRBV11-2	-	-	CASSLGSPAGPPYEQYF	TGTGCCAGCAGCTTAGGGTCCCCTGCGGGCCCCCCCTACGAGCAGTACTTC
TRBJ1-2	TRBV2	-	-	CASSEGLDGYTF	TGTGCCAGCAGTGAGGGGCTGGATGGCTACACCTTC
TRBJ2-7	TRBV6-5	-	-	CASSYGGAGVYEQYF	TGTGCCAGCAGTTACGGGGGCGCAGGAGTTTACGAGCAGTACTTC
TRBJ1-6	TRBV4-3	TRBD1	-	CASSQKWSGGDSPLHF	TGCGCCAGCAGCCAAAAGTGGTCAGGGGGCGATTCACCCCTCCACTTT
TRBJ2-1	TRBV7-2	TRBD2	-	CASSWGRRGGAYEQFF	TGTGCCAGCAGCTGGGGGCGGCGCGGGGGGGCATATGAGCAGTTCTTC
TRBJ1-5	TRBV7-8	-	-	CASSLGQLSNQPQHF	TGTGCCAGCAGCTTAGGACAGTTGAGCAATCAGCCCCAGCATTTT
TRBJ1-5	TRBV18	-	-	CASSIGGNQPQHF	TGTGCCAGCTCAATCGGGGGAAATCAGCCCCAGCATTTT
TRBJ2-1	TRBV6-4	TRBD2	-	CASSLLAGGTHEQFF	TGTGCCAGCAGTTTACTAGCGGGGGGAACCCATGAGCAGTTCTTC
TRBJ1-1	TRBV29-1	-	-	CSVGMAGENTEAFF	TGCAGCGTTGGGATGGCAGGGGAGAACACTGAAGCTTTCTTT
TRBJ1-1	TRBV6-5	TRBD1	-	CASSRDRVDTEAFF	TGTGCCAGCAGTCGAGACAGGGTCGACACTGAAGCTTTCTTT
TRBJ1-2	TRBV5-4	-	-	CASSLEPGEIRGYTF	TGTGCCAGCAGCTTGGAGCCAGGGGAGATTCGGGGCTACACCTTC
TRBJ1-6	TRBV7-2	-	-	CASSLVGLNPLHF	TGTGCCAGCAGCTTAGTGGGGCTAAACCCCCTCCACTTT
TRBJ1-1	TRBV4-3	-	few	CASSHDPTQANTEAFF	TGCGCCAGCAGCCACGACCCCACACAGGCGAACACTGAAGCTTTCTTT
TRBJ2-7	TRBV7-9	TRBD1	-	CASSSAGTEDYEQYF	TGTGCCAGCAGCTCGGCCGGGACAGAGGATTACGAGCAGTACTTC
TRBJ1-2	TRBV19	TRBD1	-	CASSITSSRDRGGRGYTF	TGTGCCAGTAGTATAACCTCGTCCAGGGACAGGGGCGGACGTGGCTACACCTTC
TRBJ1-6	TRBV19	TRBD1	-	CASSRRGQFNSPLHF	TGTGCCAGTAGTCGAAGGGGACAGTTTAATTCACCCCTCCACTTT
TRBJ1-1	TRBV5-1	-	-	CASSLRGFGDTEAFF	TGCGCCAGCAGCTTGAGGGGGTTTGGGGACACTGAAGCTTTCTTT
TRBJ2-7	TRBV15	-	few	CATSRASGGPESYEQYF	TGTGCCACCAGCAGAGCCTCGGGGGGCCCAGAGTCCTACGAGCAGTACTTC
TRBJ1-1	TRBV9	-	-	CASSRGSKNTEAFF	TGTGCCAGCAGTAGGGGGAGCAAGAACACTGAAGCTTTCTTT
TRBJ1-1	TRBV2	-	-	CASSEAVRNTEAFF	TGTGCCAGCAGTGAGGCAGTCCGGAACACTGAAGCTTTCTTT
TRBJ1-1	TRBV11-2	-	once	CASSWRTGYTEAFF	TGTGCCAGCAGCTGGCGAACAGGGTACACTGAAGCTTTCTTT
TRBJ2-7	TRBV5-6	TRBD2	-	CASSLGTSGGAGEQYF	TGTGCCAGCAGCTTGGGGACTAGCGGGGGGGCGGGAGAGCAGTACTTC
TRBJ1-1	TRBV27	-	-	CASSLTGMNTEAFF	TGTGCCAGCAGTTTAACCGGGATGAACACTGAAGCTTTCTTT